The 32 T cell receptor beta chains given below trace back to one sample, sequenced in a study of PD-1 blockade in classical Hodgkin lymphoma. Method: immunoSEQ multiplex PCR; TCRdb's copy keeps in-frame clones and lacks some. This table has about 20,000 clones, roughly 80% appearing once. Following autologous stem cell transplantation, relapse occurred in every patient, and exposure to brentuximab vedotin varied. The source material was peripheral blood mononuclear cells (PBMCs), sampled at baseline. These receptors came from a human donor with classical Hodgkin lymphoma.

The chain joins TRBV10-3 to TRBJ2-5; unclear D gene. Trimming shortened V by 2 bases and J by 4 bases, and 11 bases separated the two germline ends. The CDR3 length is 14 residues. CDR1 and CDR2 (germline): ENHRY, SYGVKD. Here the CDR3 DNA reads TGTGCCATCAGTGAGCGGCAGCTTTTAGAGACCCAGTACTTC. Its translation is CAISERQLLETQYF.

Concerning this clone itself: In the same sample, other DNA sequences code for this CDR3. The chain carries TRBV5-1 and TRBJ2-2; 7 bases line up with TRBD1. Looked up from germline, CDR1 is SGHRS and CDR2 is YFSETQ. The CDR3 loop spans 15 amino acids. Losses at the gene ends were 0 bases for V and 3 bases for J; bases not matched to a gene: 2. CDR3 sequence (DNA): TGCGCCAGCAGCTTGGACAGGGGAGACACCGGGGAGCTGTTTTTT. This translates into CASSLDRGDTGELFF.

This clone was observed a handful of times. This rearrangement joins TRBV6-1 to TRBJ2-3, with 8 bases fitting TRBD1. CDR3 length: 17 amino acids. Trimming took 4 bases from V and 5 from J; bases not matched to a gene: 14. The germline V gene has CDR1 MNHNS and CDR2 SASEGT. The CDR3 sequence: CASSAPSGGARIDTQYF. The CDR3 DNA sequence: TGTGCCAGCAGTGCCCCGTCAGGGGGCGCTAGGATAGATACGCAGTATTTT.

The sample holds a few counts of this clone. A read error may produce the germline difference seen at one junction end. The J gene is TRBJ2-2, the V gene TRBV7-7, with D maybe TRBD2 (7 bases). CDR1 and CDR2 from the germline V gene are SSHAT and FNYEAQ (reference sequence). This CDR3 has 16 residues. CDR3 sequence: CASSLVAGADTGELFF. DNA of the CDR3: TGTGCTAGCAGCTTAGTGGCGGGGGCCGACACCGGGGAGCTGTTTTTT. Using reference TRBV7-7 and TRBJ2-2 for the parts outside the CDR3, the full variable domain is GAGVSQSPRYKVTKRGQDVTLRCDPISSHATLYWYQQALGQGPEFLTYFNYEAQPDKSGLPSDRFSAERPEGSISTLTIQRTEQRDSAMYRCASSLVAGADTGELFFGEGSRLTVL.

This clone is a singleton in its sample. The chain links TRBV28 to TRBJ1-1; no reliable D call. This CDR3 has 14 residues. The V and J ends lost 2 bases and 1 base respectively, with 8 bases between them. Germline lookup yields CDR1 MDHEN and CDR2 SYDVKM. CDR3 nucleotide sequence: TGTGCCAGCAGTTTAGTACAGAAGAACACTGAAGCTTTCTTT. Its protein product is CASSLVQKNTEAFF.

The chain carries TRBV30 and TRBJ2-3; 14 nucleotides align to TRBD2. This CDR3 spans 18 amino acids. V lost 1 base, J lost 5 bases, and 11 bases stayed unmatched. CDR1 is GTSNPN, CDR2 SVGIG, per germline (reference sequence). In DNA form, the CDR3 reads TGTGCCTGGAGTGGCGGGACTAGCGGGGGCCTTACGCAAGATACGCAGTATTTT. The encoded protein is CAWSGGTSGGLTQDTQYF.

This chain links TRBV7-2 with TRBJ1-2; maybe TRBD1 (5 bases). The germline V gene encodes CDR1 SGHTA and CDR2 FQGNSA. The CDR3 is made up of 14 amino acids. Trimming left V 5 bases short and J 0 bases short, with 10 bases between. The CDR3 coding sequence is TGTGCCAGCAGCGCAGGACACTCTAACTATGGCTACACCTTC. Its protein is CASSAGHSNYGYTF.

Notes on this clone: The same CDR3 arises from other DNA sequences in this sample as well. The chain uses TRBV11-1 and TRBJ2-1, with 11 bases identical to TRBD2. The germline CDR1 and CDR2 sequences are SGHAT and FQDESV (reference sequence). Unmatched junction bases numbered 10, after V lost 5 bases and J lost 1 base. The CDR3 runs to 18 residues. CDR3 sequence reads: CASSLRALAGGSYNEQFF. In DNA form, the CDR3 reads TGTGCCAGCAGCCTAAGAGCCTTAGCGGGAGGGTCCTACAATGAGCAGTTCTTC. Full variable domain (outside the CDR3, taken from reference TRBV11-1 and TRBJ2-1): EAEVAQSPRYKITEKSQAVAFWCDPISGHATLYWYRQILGQGPELLVQFQDESVVDDSQLPKDRFSAERLKGVDSTLKIQPAELGDSAMYLCASSLRALAGGSYNEQFFGPGTRLTVL.

Sample share makes this clone medium-sized (0.01 to 0.1%). V and J are TRBV4-1 and TRBJ1-3; maybe TRBD1 (6 bases). The germline CDR1 and CDR2 sequences are MGHRA and YSYEKL. CDR3 size: 14 residues. Deletions cut 1 base from V and 4 bases from J, with 8 bases between. As DNA, the CDR3 is TGCGCCAGCAGCCAAGTGACAGGAGGAAACACCATATATTTT. As protein: CASSQVTGGNTIYF.

This clone has a single count. This chain links TRBV4-2 with TRBJ1-6; no definite D call. The CDR3 spans 13 residues. From germline, CDR1 is LGHNA and CDR2 YNFKEQ. V lost 0 bases and J 7 bases, leaving 4 bases between the germline ends. CDR3 region: CASSQDKNSPLHF. The CDR3 nucleotides read TGTGCCAGCAGCCAAGATAAAAATTCACCCCTCCACTTT.

This chain links TRBV18 with TRBJ2-7, with 12 positions matching TRBD2. The CDR3 loop spans 16 amino acids. Germline V gene data show CDR1 as KGHSH and CDR2 as LQKENI. Germline trimming cut 6 bases from V and 5 bases from J; bases unmatched to any gene: 11. CDR3 protein: CASSTGLAGGINEQYF. The DNA for the CDR3 is TGTGCCAGCTCGACTGGGCTAGCGGGGGGGATAAACGAGCAGTACTTC.

This chain uses TRBV4-1 with TRBJ2-3; D might be TRBD2 (6 bases). Per germline, CDR1 MGHRA and CDR2 YSYEKL. The CDR3 is 17 amino acids. V was clipped by 0 bases and J by 0 bases, with 13 bases between them. The CDR3 DNA reads TGCGCCAGCAGCCAAGATCGTTGGGGGGAGAGCACAGATACGCAGTATTTT. Its translation: CASSQDRWGESTDTQYF.

The J gene is TRBJ1-1, the V gene TRBV7-2, with D perhaps TRBD1 (5 bases). Trimming cost V 1 base and J 4 bases, with 7 bases left between them. CDR3 length: 13 residues. The V gene's germline CDR1 is SGHTA and CDR2 FQGNSA. CDR3 protein: CASSLGGATEAFF. CDR3 DNA: TGTGCCAGCAGCTTAGGCGGGGCCACTGAAGCTTTCTTT. Complete variable domain (other parts from reference TRBV7-2 and TRBJ1-1): GAGVSQSPSNKVTEKGKDVELRCDPISGHTALYWYRQSLGQGLEFLIYFQGNSAPDKSGLPSDRFSAERTGGSVSTLTIQRTQQEDSAVYLCASSLGGATEAFFGQGTRLTVV.

The chain joins TRBV11-2 to TRBJ1-1; D gene unclear. Deletions cut 4 bases from V and 5 bases from J, with 11 bases between. The CDR3 spans 13 residues. CDR1 is SGHAT, CDR2 FQNNGV, per germline. The CDR3 region is CASSSISKTEAFF. CDR3 coding DNA: TGTGCCAGCAGCTCCATCAGCAAAACTGAAGCTTTCTTT.

The chain carries TRBV11-1 and TRBJ2-1, with a tentative D call TRBD1 (6 bases). V gave up 5 bases and J gave up 4 bases, with 12 bases separating them. The germline gives CDR1 SGHAT, CDR2 FQDESV (reference sequence). CDR3 size: 14 residues. The CDR3: CASSRTAKYNEQFF. CDR3 in DNA: TGTGCCAGCAGCAGGACAGCCAAGTACAATGAGCAGTTCTTC.

In its sample, this clone was seen a few times. The junction differs from germline at one of its ends, possibly a read error. The chain links TRBV5-4 to TRBJ2-1; possible D gene TRBD2, 6 bases. The CDR3 is made up of 13 amino acids. The V gene's germline CDR1 is SGHNT and CDR2 YYREEE (reference sequence). The CDR3 nucleotides read TGTGCCAGCAGCTTGGTATCGCACGATGAGCGGGTCTTC. It encodes CASSLVSHDERVF.

The genes are TRBV7-3 and TRBJ1-5, with TRBD1 as a possible D gene (5 bases). The CDR3 consists of 15 residues. Germline assignment: CDR1 SGHTA and CDR2 FQGTGA. V gave up 2 bases and J gave up 2 bases, with 10 bases separating them. The CDR3, as DNA: TGTGCCAGCAGCTTAGAAGGGGCTCGCAATCAGCCCCAGCATTTT. It codes for CASSLEGARNQPQHF.

CDR3 sequence reads: CSVGEGRWQPQHF. The CDR3 DNA is TGCAGCGTTGGTGAGGGGCGATGGCAGCCCCAGCATTTT. V gene TRBV29-1 combines with J gene TRBJ1-5, with D possibly being TRBD1 (5 bases). Germline V gene data show CDR1 as SQVTM and CDR2 as ANQGSEA. Trimming cost V 4 bases and J 7 bases, with 14 bases left between them. The CDR3 totals 13 residues.

The chain couples TRBV18 to TRBJ2-2; a possible D gene is TRBD1 (6 bases). The CDR3 has 16 residues. Germline V gene sequence: CDR1 KGHSH, CDR2 LQKENI. Deletions cut 4 bases from V and 1 base from J, with 13 bases between. CDR3 sequence reads: CASSLGQLLNTGELFF. The CDR3 DNA reads as TGTGCCAGCTCACTAGGACAGCTTCTGAACACCGGGGAGCTGTTTTTT.

The J gene is TRBJ2-3, the V gene TRBV9; 8 bases align to TRBD2. The CDR3 contains 17 residues. Losses at the gene ends were 2 bases for V and 1 base for J; bases not matched to a gene: 9. Per the germline V gene, CDR1 is SGDLS and CDR2 is YYNGEE. The CDR3 here is CASSVSGEGFGTDTQYF. Here the CDR3 DNA reads TGTGCCAGCAGCGTTAGCGGGGAGGGTTTCGGCACAGATACGCAGTATTTT.

The J gene is TRBJ2-3, the V gene TRBV28; 8 nucleotides agree with TRBD1. Per the germline V gene, CDR1 is MDHEN and CDR2 is SYDVKM. V gave up 7 bases and J gave up 1 base; unmatched junction bases: 10. This CDR3 region has 16 residues. CDR3 sequence reads: CASTADRAVGTDTQYF. As DNA, the CDR3 is TGTGCCAGCACCGCGGACAGGGCAGTCGGCACAGATACGCAGTATTTT.

This clone occurred once. The rearrangement links TRBV6-4 to TRBJ2-7; D unresolved. Germline CDR1 reads MRHNA; CDR2 reads SNTAGT. The CDR3 is 11 amino acids. The V end lost 3 bases, the J end lost 3 bases, and 3 bases lay between the germline ends. CDR3 loop: CASSDGYEQYF. Here the CDR3 DNA reads TGTGCCAGCAGTGATGGCTACGAGCAGTACTTC.

CDR3 coding DNA: TGTGCCAGTAGCAAGCCCGGGACTAGCGGAGTCAATGAGCAGTTCTTC. Translation: CASSKPGTSGVNEQFF. The chain employs TRBV19 and TRBJ2-1, with 11 bases identical to TRBD2. Per the germline V gene, CDR1 is LNHDA and CDR2 is SQIVND (reference sequence). Trimming cost V 6 bases and J 6 bases; bases outside gene matches: 10. The CDR3 extends over 16 amino acids.

The genes are TRBV7-2 and TRBJ2-5, with no clear D. V gave up 2 bases and J gave up 2 bases, with 9 bases separating them. This CDR3 region has 14 residues. CDR1 is SGHTA and CDR2 is FQGNSA in the germline V gene. As DNA, the CDR3 is TGTGCCAGCAGCTTATCTGGGATACAAGAGACCCAGTACTTC. Its translation is CASSLSGIQETQYF.

This chain connects TRBV11-2 to TRBJ1-1; no clear D gene. V was shortened by 6 bases and J by 3 bases, with 11 bases between the two germline ends. The CDR3 contains 13 residues. Germline assignment: CDR1 SGHAT and CDR2 FQNNGV. This CDR3 reads CASRRGMDTEAFF. The CDR3, as DNA: TGTGCCAGCAGGAGAGGAATGGACACTGAAGCTTTCTTT.

V and J are TRBV7-2 and TRBJ2-1, with unresolved D. The CDR3 has 14 amino acids. Germline V gives CDR1 SGHTA, CDR2 FQGNSA. V shed 5 bases and J shed 13 bases, with 21 bases lying between them. The chain's CDR3 is CASSPLRLYRKQFF. CDR3 DNA sequence: TGTGCCAGCAGCCCGCTGAGGTTGTACCGAAAACAGTTCTTC.

In this sample, this clone turned up a few times. J is TRBJ1-2 and V is TRBV28; 9 bases match TRBD1. The CDR3 length is 17 residues. The germline CDR1 and CDR2 sequences are MDHEN and SYDVKM. The V and J ends lost 3 bases and 5 bases, in that order; junction bases with no gene match: 13. The CDR3, as DNA: TGTGCCAGCAGTTTTCCCCCTACAGGGGGCGAGGATTATGGCTACACCTTC. The encoded protein is CASSFPPTGGEDYGYTF.

This clone was detected only a few times. The gene calls are TRBV6-5 and TRBJ2-7; TRBD2 is a possible D gene (6 bases). Germline values: CDR1 MNHEY, CDR2 SVGAGI. This CDR3 comprises 15 residues. V was shortened by 5 bases and J by 0 bases, with 14 bases between the two germline ends. The CDR3 loop reads CASSRDWIRSYEQYF. CDR3 coding DNA: TGTGCCAGCAGTCGGGACTGGATCCGCTCCTACGAGCAGTACTTC.

The chain recombines TRBV5-5 with TRBJ1-2; the D gene is possibly TRBD1 (6 bases). Germline V gene lookup returns CDR1 SGHKS and CDR2 YYEKEE (reference sequence). V gave up 0 bases and J gave up 1 base, with 10 bases separating them. The CDR3 spans 15 residues. The CDR3 protein is CASSLAARGNYGYTF. CDR3 nucleotide sequence: TGTGCCAGCAGCTTGGCAGCCAGGGGTAACTATGGCTACACCTTC. Full variable domain (missing parts from reference TRBV5-5 and TRBJ1-2): DAGVTQSPTHLIKTRGQQVTLRCSPISGHKSVSWYQQVLGQGPQFIFQYYEKEERGRGNFPDRFSARQFPNYSSELNVNALLLGDSALYLCASSLAARGNYGYTFGSGTRLTVV.

The chain has TRBV6-6 and TRBJ2-1; TRBD2 agrees at 7 bases. V lost 9 bases and J lost 3; bases outside the gene matches: 5. In germline, CDR1 is MNHNY, CDR2 SVGAGI (reference sequence). The CDR3 spans 13 residues. DNA for the CDR3: TGTGCCAGTTCGGGACTAAACTACAATGAGCAGTTCTTC. The encoded protein is CASSGLNYNEQFF.

The chain links TRBV15 to TRBJ2-5, with 10 bases identical to TRBD2. Germline V CDR1 and CDR2: LNHNV, YYDKDF (reference sequence). The CDR3 has 17 residues. V shed 1 base and J 10 bases; nucleotides not matched to a gene: 15. CDR3 DNA sequence: TGTGCCACCAGCAGAGGGAATCAGCGGGGGGGGAGGCTCCACCAGTACTTC. It codes for CATSRGNQRGGRLHQYF.

This chain connects TRBV2 to TRBJ2-7; D possibly corresponds to TRBD2 (5 bases). Trimming took off 5 bases at V and 2 bases at J, with 10 bases between the two ends. Germline V gene sequence: CDR1 SNHLY, CDR2 FYNNEI. The CDR3 covers 13 residues. The CDR3: CASSPDSAYEQYF. For the CDR3, the DNA is TGTGCCAGCAGTCCTGATAGCGCCTACGAGCAGTACTTC.